This entry features one T cell receptor beta chain sequence. The clone's antigen remains unknown. A much larger clone lies a single base off, so this may be a read error. The trim is 9 bases for V and 4 bases for J, with a gap of 18 bases between the germline ends. CDR1 and CDR2, looked up from the germline V gene (reference sequence), are PRHDT and FYEKMQ. Reading from cysteine to phenylalanine, the CDR3 counts 15 amino acids. CDR3 DNA only is kept here, 45 bases in frame from base 1. Libraries of naive CD8 T cells were built from anywhere between about 20,000 and 1,000,000 sorted cells, with 10%, 30% or 50% of the purified RNA used. On a BD FACSAria II, naive CD8 T cells were FACS-sorted as CD8+CD4-CCR7+CD45RA+ and collected into RLT Plus buffer. To test detection sensitivity, Jurkat RNA equivalent to ten TCR copies was spiked into samples of about 20,000-1,100,000 naive CD8 T cells. Enrichment of CD8 T cells was performed with RosetteSep CD8+ T Cell Enrichment Cocktail and Ficoll-Paque, after which ACK red cell lysis was carried out.

The data were obtained in a study of molecular identifiers for immune sequencing clone quantification (dated by TCRdb to 2016 to 2018). Regarding the study in general: For a replicate experiment, RNA from approximately 20,000 or 100,000 naive CD8 T cells was divided into five aliquots, and four of the five aliquots were sequenced. This methods study benchmarked molecular-identifier clustering-based TCR repertoire sequencing (MIDCIRS) and TCR RNA copy counting, using CD8 T cells to do so. The investigation overall reported the following: When barcode sub-clustering was not used, chimeric consensus sequences inflated TCR diversity, with chimeras reaching as high as 47%. Identical TCR molecules sharing a barcode could cause highly expanded clone sizes to be underestimated. Even against a background of some 1 million naive CD8 T cells, spiked-in Jurkat TCR RNA amounting to a single cell's worth was reported to be detectable. In CMV-specific effector cells, clones with more than 20 RNA copies contained over 99% of molecules, whereas in naive cells such clones contained under 1% of molecules. The naive libraries included spiked-in Jurkat TCR RNA (around 10 copies' worth), and this RNA is not part of the donor repertoire. About three recovered TCR RNA copies per cell were obtained by modeling, versus roughly 9.1 by digital PCR, implying a capture efficiency of 25% to 30%.

The library relied on PCR. TCRdb names Illumina HiSeq 4000 as the instrument used. Bulk TCR libraries were made following a previously described method, with the TCR primers given in Table S5. Purification of total RNA was performed with the Qiagen AllPrep DNA/RNA kit. Before any analysis, reads coming from multiple sequencing runs of the same library were combined into one pool. From the authors' description of their analysis: Reads were retained only if an exact TCR constant sequence was present, and the retained reads were trimmed to 150 nt and grouped according to their 12-nt molecular barcodes. Reads inside each barcode group were sub-clustered using a 15% Levenshtein threshold, and a quality-weighted consensus sequence was constructed for each RNA molecule. Non-functional sequences were removed, as were lower-count sequences one edit away from another. Based on a fit of two negative binomial distributions, barcode sub-clusters having less than 20% of the maximum read count were discarded. The public reads were run again by TCRdb, first through fastp at Q25 and then through MiXCR, and only productive beta chains were kept. Each entry is one CDR3 protein sequence, shown with its most common DNA and genes. Clone size and V and J calls follow TCRdb, not the original study. For this sample the table gives under 650,000 distinct CDR3 sequences, of which 15% to 20% were detected only once. Approximately 0.9% of the sample rests with the top ten.

This receptor was obtained from a human donor in good health. Some libraries in this study had Jurkat cell RNA spiked in. Sample: naive CD8+ T cells from blood, with Jurkat cell RNA spiked in. The sample's cell subset or site label, decoded: FACS-sorted CD8+CD4-CCR7+CD45RA+ naive T cells. The sequence links TRBV13 to TRBJ2-2, with TRBD2 as a weak D call on 5 bases. For the CDR3, the sequence is CASRKKGVVTGELFF. At the DNA level, the sequence is TGTGCCAGTCGTAAAAAGGGAGTTGTCACCGGGGAGCTGTTTTTT.